The rows below give T cell receptor beta chains drawn from one sample of a study of cytomegalovirus exposure and HLA in healthy donors. TCRdb's copy holds only in-frame clones and misses some; the assay was immunoSEQ multiplex PCR. The top ten clones hold around 15% of a sample with more than 150,000 clones, 60% to 80% of them seen once. The sample taken for sequencing was PBMCs. These receptors originate from a middle-aged man in good health and CMV-seropositive. CDR3s include the opening cysteine and the closing phenylalanine or tryptophan. Each record gives: clone size, D gene, V gene, J gene, CDR3 protein, CDR3 DNA. A D gene is named only where the DNA matches it firmly. Clone sizes are given selectively: once, few, many, or a class where the clone is expanded.

clone size: NA
D gene: NA
V gene: TRBV28
J gene: TRBJ1-1
CDR3 protein: CASSGLGPGGSTEAFF
CDR3 DNA: TGTGCCAGCAGTGGGCTGGGTCCGGGGGGGAGCACTGAAGCTTTCTTT

clone size: NA
D gene: NA
V gene: TRBV2
J gene: TRBJ1-2
CDR3 protein: CASSEGTAWGYTF
CDR3 DNA: TGTGCCAGCAGTGAAGGGACAGCCTGGGGCTACACCTTC

clone size: few
D gene: TRBD1
V gene: TRBV7-6
J gene: TRBJ2-2
CDR3 protein: CASSPRQGRAGELFF
CDR3 DNA: TGTGCCAGCAGCCCCCGACAGGGTAGGGCCGGGGAGCTGTTTTTT

clone size: NA
D gene: NA
V gene: TRBV7-7
J gene: TRBJ2-5
CDR3 protein: CASSLERRCRPWETQYF
CDR3 DNA: TGTGCCAGCAGCTTAGAGCGTCGTTGTAGGCCGTGGGAGACCCAGTACTTC

clone size: NA
D gene: NA
V gene: TRBV5-8
J gene: TRBJ2-3
CDR3 protein: CASSLRLSVDTQYF
CDR3 DNA: TGTGCCAGCAGCTTGAGACTATCGGTAGATACGCAGTATTTT

clone size: NA
D gene: TRBD1
V gene: TRBV4-1
J gene: TRBJ1-5
CDR3 protein: CASSQLGTGGGNQPQHF
CDR3 DNA: TGCGCCAGCAGCCAACTTGGGACAGGGGGCGGCAATCAGCCCCAGCATTTT

clone size: once
D gene: NA
V gene: TRBV5-6
J gene: TRBJ2-3
CDR3 protein: CASSSGTGPDTQYF
CDR3 DNA: TGTGCCAGCAGCTCCGGAACAGGGCCAGATACGCAGTATTTT

clone size: NA
D gene: NA
V gene: TRBV5-1
J gene: TRBJ1-2
CDR3 protein: CASSSNPTTNYGYTF
CDR3 DNA: TGCGCCAGCAGCTCGAACCCGACAACAAACTATGGCTACACCTTC

clone size: few
D gene: NA
V gene: TRBV6-5
J gene: TRBJ2-5
CDR3 protein: CASSYSIRVVETQYF
CDR3 DNA: TGTGCCAGCAGTTACTCGATACGGGTGGTAGAGACCCAGTACTTC

clone size: NA
D gene: NA
V gene: TRBV18
J gene: TRBJ2-7
CDR3 protein: CASSSSNYEQYF
CDR3 DNA: TGTGCCAGCTCTTCAAGCAACTACGAGCAGTACTTC

clone size: NA
D gene: NA
V gene: TRBV13
J gene: TRBJ1-4
CDR3 protein: CASSRAATNEKLFF
CDR3 DNA: TGTGCCAGCAGCCGCGCTGCAACTAATGAAAAACTGTTTTTT

clone size: NA
D gene: TRBD1
V gene: TRBV6-5
J gene: TRBJ1-1
CDR3 protein: CASSPTGMNTEAFF
CDR3 DNA: TGTGCCAGCAGTCCGACAGGGATGAACACTGAAGCTTTCTTT

clone size: NA
D gene: TRBD1
V gene: TRBV27
J gene: TRBJ2-3
CDR3 protein: CASSVGQRSTDTQYF
CDR3 DNA: TGTGCCAGCAGTGTGGGACAGAGAAGCACAGATACGCAGTATTTT

clone size: few
D gene: NA
V gene: TRBV28
J gene: TRBJ1-5
CDR3 protein: CASSHKFVGANQPQHF
CDR3 DNA: TGTGCCAGCAGCCACAAGTTTGTGGGGGCCAATCAGCCCCAGCATTTT

clone size: NA
D gene: TRBD2
V gene: TRBV27
J gene: TRBJ2-6
CDR3 protein: CASSQYSGGSGANVLTF
CDR3 DNA: TGTGCCAGCAGTCAATATAGCGGGGGCTCTGGGGCCAACGTCCTGACTTTC

clone size: NA
D gene: NA
V gene: TRBV11-2
J gene: TRBJ2-5
CDR3 protein: CASSPIRGSGETQYF
CDR3 DNA: TGTGCCAGCAGCCCTATCCGGGGGTCGGGGGAGACCCAGTACTTC

clone size: NA
D gene: NA
V gene: TRBV7-6
J gene: TRBJ2-5
CDR3 protein: CASSPVPPPETQYF
CDR3 DNA: TGTGCCAGCAGCCCCGTCCCTCCTCCAGAGACCCAGTACTTC

clone size: NA
D gene: NA
V gene: TRBV9
J gene: TRBJ2-7
CDR3 protein: CASSVASSYEQYF
CDR3 DNA: TGTGCCAGCAGCGTAGCCAGCTCCTACGAGCAGTACTTC

clone size: NA
D gene: TRBD1
V gene: TRBV19
J gene: TRBJ1-6
CDR3 protein: CASSPLGQYNSPLHF
CDR3 DNA: TGTGCCAGTAGCCCATTGGGACAGTACAATTCACCCCTCCACTTT

clone size: NA
D gene: NA
V gene: TRBV10-3
J gene: TRBJ2-3
CDR3 protein: CAISDSSVMSTDTQYF
CDR3 DNA: TGTGCCATCAGTGATTCTAGCGTTATGAGCACAGATACGCAGTATTTT

clone size: large
D gene: NA
V gene: TRBV21-1
J gene: TRBJ2-7
CDR3 protein: CASSENSSGGTYEQYF
CDR3 DNA: TGTGCCAGCAGCGAAAACAGTAGCGGGGGCACCTACGAGCAGTACTTC

clone size: few
D gene: NA
V gene: TRBV6-1
J gene: TRBJ1-1
CDR3 protein: CASSDPGFYVVAFF
CDR3 DNA: TGTGCCAGCAGTGATCCAGGCTTTTATGTGGTAGCTTTCTTT

clone size: once
D gene: NA
V gene: TRBV13
J gene: TRBJ2-5
CDR3 protein: CASSLAGSRETQYF
CDR3 DNA: TGTGCCAGCAGCTTAGCTGGTAGTCGGGAGACCCAGTACTTC

clone size: NA
D gene: NA
V gene: TRBV10-3
J gene: TRBJ2-3
CDR3 protein: CATGALTKTDTQYF
CDR3 DNA: TGTGCCACAGGCGCCTTGACCAAAACAGATACGCAGTATTTT

clone size: NA
D gene: TRBD1
V gene: TRBV29-1
J gene: TRBJ1-1
CDR3 protein: CSVEVGRGRTEAFF
CDR3 DNA: TGCAGCGTTGAAGTAGGCAGGGGGCGGACTGAAGCTTTCTTT

clone size: NA
D gene: TRBD2
V gene: TRBV12-5
J gene: TRBJ2-1
CDR3 protein: CASGLGGTSGFPYNEQFF
CDR3 DNA: TGTGCTAGTGGTTTGGGTGGGACTAGCGGGTTCCCCTACAATGAGCAGTTCTTC

clone size: NA
D gene: TRBD2
V gene: TRBV11-2
J gene: TRBJ2-5
CDR3 protein: CASSGTSGQETQYF
CDR3 DNA: TGTGCCAGCAGCGGAACTAGCGGCCAAGAGACCCAGTACTTC

clone size: NA
D gene: TRBD1
V gene: TRBV9
J gene: TRBJ1-1
CDR3 protein: CASSGPTGIQRTEAFF
CDR3 DNA: TGTGCCAGCAGCGGCCCGACAGGGATTCAACGGACTGAAGCTTTCTTT

clone size: few
D gene: NA
V gene: TRBV19
J gene: TRBJ1-1
CDR3 protein: CASTPNGGNTEAFF
CDR3 DNA: TGTGCCAGCACCCCTAATGGTGGGAACACTGAAGCTTTCTTT

clone size: once
D gene: NA
V gene: TRBV2
J gene: TRBJ2-3
CDR3 protein: CASKPGSEGDTQYF
CDR3 DNA: TGTGCCAGCAAGCCGGGAAGCGAGGGCGATACGCAGTATTTT

clone size: NA
D gene: TRBD2
V gene: TRBV28
J gene: TRBJ2-1
CDR3 protein: CASSAVAGGGNEQFF
CDR3 DNA: TGTGCCAGCAGTGCAGTAGCGGGGGGGGGCAATGAGCAGTTCTTC

clone size: NA
D gene: NA
V gene: TRBV28
J gene: TRBJ1-2
CDR3 protein: CASKQGGLSGGYTF
CDR3 DNA: TGTGCCAGCAAGCAGGGAGGTCTAAGCGGTGGCTACACCTTC